A single sample gave rise to the 23 T cell receptor beta chains below, sequenced in a study of shared clonotypes between healthy human individuals. Generated by immunoSEQ multiplex PCR, the TCRdb table keeps only in-frame clones and is missing some. The table shows approximately 2,300,000 clones, with roughly 90% occurring only once. Sequencing was done on a sample of naive CD4+ T cells from PBMCs. Subset indicated: CD45RA+ positively selected. The receptors come from a man in his late teens or twenties in good health. Some clones in this sample may be carry-over from other donors' samples.

The rearrangement uses TRBV5-1 and TRBJ1-4; no definite D call. In germline, CDR1 is SGHRS, CDR2 YFSETQ. The CDR3 consists of 17 residues. V was pared by 0 bases and J by 0 bases, with 12 bases between. The CDR3 reads CASSLAPYGTTNEKLFF. CDR3 nucleotides: TGCGCCAGCAGCTTGGCCCCCTACGGGACAACTAATGAAAAACTGTTTTTT.

The chain recombines TRBV2 with TRBJ2-1; 14 nucleotides match TRBD2. The ends lost 8 bases at V and 9 bases at J; junction bases unmatched: 6. There are 14 residues in the CDR3. The germline gives CDR1 SNHLY, CDR2 FYNNEI. The CDR3 DNA reads as TGTGCCAGCCTGGGACTAGCGGGAGAGGGTGAGCAGTTCTTC. Protein: CASLGLAGEGEQFF.

The rearrangement links TRBV27 to TRBJ1-2; the D gene is possibly TRBD1 (5 bases). The germline CDR1 and CDR2 sequences are MNHEY and SMNVEV (reference sequence). The V gene lost 6 bases and the J gene lost 4 bases, with 15 bases spanning the gap. The CDR3 is made up of 14 amino acids. DNA for the CDR3: TGTGCCAGCAGGGCCCAGGGAGGAGGCTATGGCTACACCTTC. Translation: CASRAQGGGYGYTF.

The chain has TRBV6-1 and TRBJ1-2; D call uncertain. CDR3 length: 15 amino acids. V was clipped by 3 bases and J by 4 bases, with 15 bases between them. CDR1 is MNHNS, CDR2 SASEGT, per germline. Here the CDR3 reads CASSERLRGSYGYTF. CDR3 bases: TGTGCCAGCAGTGAGAGACTGCGGGGTAGCTATGGCTACACCTTC.

This clone was counted once. The CDR3 loop reads CASSVGATSGLSTDTQYF. The CDR3 bases are TGTGCCAGCAGCGTAGGAGCGACTAGCGGGCTTAGCACAGATACGCAGTATTTT. V is TRBV9 and J is TRBJ2-3, with TRBD2 matching over 10 bases. With 0 bases clipped from V and 0 bases from J, the junction kept 7 bases outside the gene matches. The V gene's germline CDR1 is SGDLS and CDR2 YYNGEE. The CDR3 runs to 18 residues.

This sequence joins TRBV20-1 and TRBJ2-5; D could derive from TRBD1 or TRBD2 (5 bases each). This CDR3 has 11 amino acids. Germline assignment: CDR1 DFQATT and CDR2 SNEGSKA (reference sequence). The CDR3 nucleotides read TGCAGCGGGACGGATCAAGAGACCCAGTACTTC. It is translated as CSGTDQETQYF.

The chain combines TRBV6-6 with TRBJ2-3; D might be TRBD1 or TRBD2, each matching 5 bases. The CDR3 loop spans 12 amino acids. Germline-derived CDR1 and CDR2 are MNHNY and SVGAGI (reference sequence). The V end was cut by 4 bases, the J end by 13 bases, with 15 bases between. Written as DNA, the CDR3 is TGTGCCAGCAGTTCATCCGGGACCCTCGAGTATTTT. Protein product: CASSSSGTLEYF.

The chain uses TRBV7-9 and TRBJ2-4; D is perhaps TRBD1 (5 bases). Germline V CDR1 and CDR2: SEHNR, FQNEAQ (reference sequence). The CDR3 runs to 12 residues. V was shortened by 5 bases and J by 10 bases, with 12 bases between the two germline ends. The CDR3 loop reads CASSIDSQIQYF. The CDR3 nucleotides are TGTGCCAGCAGCATCGACAGTCAGATTCAGTACTTC.

This chain joins TRBV27 and TRBJ1-2; D is unresolved. The CDR3 spans 13 residues. Trimming shortened V by 0 bases and J by 8 bases, and 10 bases separated the two germline ends. Germline lookup yields CDR1 MNHEY and CDR2 SMNVEV (reference sequence). The chain's CDR3 is CASSLSGTGGYTF. The CDR3 DNA reads as TGTGCCAGCAGTTTATCGGGAACTGGGGGCTACACCTTC.

The chain combines TRBV6-6 with TRBJ2-6; the D gene is possibly TRBD1 (5 bases). V was clipped by 5 bases and J by 3 bases, with 11 bases between them. CDR3 length: 15 amino acids. CDR1 is MNHNY and CDR2 is SVGAGI in the germline V gene (reference sequence). The DNA for the CDR3 is TGTGCCAGCAGTGATCAGGGTAATGGGGCCAACGTCCTGACTTTC. This sequence encodes CASSDQGNGANVLTF.

As concerns this clone: This CDR3 is also generated by other DNA sequences in the sample. The chain uses TRBV9 and TRBJ2-3; TRBD2 aligns across 9 bases. Germline loops: CDR1 SGDLS, CDR2 YYNGEE. The V gene end was trimmed by 0 bases and the J gene end by 0 bases; junction bases not matched to a gene: 2. The CDR3 extends over 16 amino acids. The CDR3 DNA reads TGTGCCAGCAGCGTAGGACTAGCGGAGAGCACAGATACGCAGTATTTT. Translation gives CASSVGLAESTDTQYF.

V and J are TRBV4-1 and TRBJ2-3; TRBD1 matches 9 bases. Trimming at V came to 0 bases and at J to 6 bases, leaving 4 bases not matched to a gene. The CDR3 is 15 residues long. CDR1 MGHRA and CDR2 YSYEKL come from the germline V gene. The CDR3 DNA reads TGCGCCAGCAGCCAAGAGGAGACAGGGGGGGATACGCAGTATTTT. Its translation: CASSQEETGGDTQYF.

V usage is TRBV11-2 and J usage is TRBJ2-5; D gene unclear. V dropped 2 bases and J dropped 1 base, with 11 bases sitting between them. The CDR3 loop spans 15 amino acids. The germline V gene has CDR1 SGHAT and CDR2 FQNNGV. The CDR3 DNA reads as TGTGCCAGCAGCTTACGAGATCCAGCCCAAGAGACCCAGTACTTC. This gives the protein CASSLRDPAQETQYF.

Worth noting for this clone: This sample includes further DNA sequences coding for the same CDR3. The chain couples TRBV28 to TRBJ1-2; 10 nucleotides match TRBD1. The CDR3 covers 14 residues. V trimming: 6 bases; J trimming: 4 bases; junction bases outside the gene matches: 5. Germline CDR1 and CDR2: MDHEN and SYDVKM. CDR3 bases: TGTGCCAGCAGCCCAGACAGGGGGCTCTATGGCTACACCTTC. Translation: CASSPDRGLYGYTF.

This chain joins TRBV10-3 and TRBJ2-1; TRBD2 agrees at 7 bases. Germline CDR1 is ENHRY and CDR2 is SYGVKD. This CDR3 is built from 12 residues. V shed 6 bases and J 5 bases; nucleotides not matched to a gene: 1. CDR3 in amino acids: CAIRGGDNEQFF. The CDR3 nucleotides read TGTGCCATCAGGGGGGGGGACAATGAGCAGTTCTTC.

This CDR3 is CASGPGQGPTEETQYF. The CDR3 nucleotides read TGTGCTAGTGGTCCCGGACAGGGCCCAACTGAGGAGACCCAGTACTTC. The chain employs TRBV12-5 and TRBJ2-5; 8 bases align to TRBD1. This CDR3 is built from 16 residues. V dropped 5 bases and J dropped 5; count of bases not matched to a gene: 13. Germline CDR1 reads LGHNT; CDR2 reads FRNRAP.

This chain uses TRBV10-1 with TRBJ2-3; D unresolved. CDR1 and CDR2 (germline): WNHNN, SYGVQD (reference sequence). This CDR3 has 17 residues. The V end was cut by 4 bases, the J end by 2 bases, with 19 bases between. The CDR3: CASSAGRSLLSTDTQYF. The CDR3 DNA follows: TGCGCCAGCAGTGCTGGAAGGAGCCTTTTGTCCACAGATACGCAGTATTTT.

The rearrangement uses TRBV4-1 and TRBJ2-3, with 9 bases matching TRBD1. J was trimmed by 0 bases and V by 1 base; bases with no gene match: 5. CDR1 and CDR2 (germline): MGHRA, YSYEKL. This CDR3 region has 17 residues. In nucleotides, the CDR3 is TGCGCCAGCAGCCAAGTAACAGGGGGCGGAAGCACAGATACGCAGTATTTT. Its protein product is CASSQVTGGGSTDTQYF.

The gene calls are TRBV11-2 and TRBJ1-3; TRBD1 matches at 10 bases. CDR3 size: 18 residues. Germline CDR1 is SGHAT and CDR2 is FQNNGV. After removal of 1 base from V and 0 bases from J, the junction contained 6 bases not matched to a gene. The CDR3: CASSLGDRGWSSGNTIYF. The CDR3 DNA is TGTGCCAGCAGCTTAGGGGACAGGGGTTGGAGCTCTGGAAACACCATATATTTT.

This clone was picked up one time. One end of the junction varies from germline; a read error may be responsible. V gene TRBV28 combines with J gene TRBJ1-2; D possibly corresponds to TRBD1 (6 bases). Germline-derived CDR1 and CDR2 are MDHEN and SYDVKM. This CDR3 has 12 amino acids. In nucleotides, the CDR3 is TGTGCCAGCAGTCTACAGGGAGCTGGCTACATCTTC. Its protein is CASSLQGAGYIF.

This clone was detected a few times. This chain connects TRBV28 to TRBJ1-2, with D perhaps matching TRBD1 (5 bases). CDR3 size: 14 residues. CDR1 and CDR2 (germline): MDHEN, SYDVKM. The V gene lost 2 bases and the J gene lost 7 bases, with 14 bases spanning the gap. CDR3 protein: CASSLVLGGSGYTF. Here the CDR3 DNA reads TGTGCCAGCAGTTTAGTCCTTGGGGGGAGTGGCTACACCTTC.

The rearrangement uses TRBV6-1 and TRBJ1-2; no clear D. CDR1 and CDR2 from the germline V gene are MNHNS and SASEGT. Trimming shortened V by 8 bases and J by 1 base, and 5 bases separated the two germline ends. This CDR3 is 11 amino acids long. In nucleotides, the CDR3 is TGTGCCAGCCACCATAACTATGGCTACACCTTC. It is translated as CASHHNYGYTF.

J is TRBJ2-7 and V is TRBV7-2, with TRBD1 matching 7 bases. Germline V gene lookup returns CDR1 SGHTA and CDR2 FQGNSA. The CDR3 runs 17 residues. V lost 5 bases, J lost 3 bases, and 16 bases stayed unmatched. As DNA, the CDR3 is TGTGCCAGCAGCCTACGACAGGGACAACTGGAAAACTACGAGCAGTACTTC. Protein product: CASSLRQGQLENYEQYF.